These 7 T cell receptor beta chains were sequenced from one sample in a study of tissue T cells after allogeneic stem cell transplantation. Repertoires were generated with immunoSEQ multiplex PCR, while TCRdb's copy carries only in-frame clones and drops some. The repertoire holds 40,000 to 60,000 clones, with roughly 73% as singletons. The material sequenced was sorted cells pooled from one or two spleens. The receptors shown here come from a pool of C57BL/6 mice in good health.

Points on this clone: The listed genes are named as in mouse. The CDR3 end is not reached by the read, which stops 1 residue before it; the germline J gene fills it in. The sample has other DNA sequences that encode this CDR3 too. The genes are TRBV4 and TRBJ2-1; 11 nucleotides line up with TRBD2. The CDR3 loop spans 15 amino acids. Trimming took 4 bases from V and 3 from J; bases not matched to a gene: 2. Germline CDR1 is LGHDT and CDR2 is YNNKQL (reference sequence). The part of the CDR3 DNA that was read is TGTGCCAGCAGCTCAGACTGGGGGGGCTATGCTGAGCAGTTC. It yields the protein CASSSDWGGYAEQF. The full-length CDR3 reads as CASSSDWGGYAEQFF.

Regarding this clone: Gene names follow the mouse nomenclature. The CDR3 end falls 1 residue outside the read, so it is completed with the germline J gene. The chain recombines TRBV16 with TRBJ1-1; unclear D gene. V lost 2 bases and J 1 base, leaving 5 bases between the germline ends. CDR1 and CDR2 (germline): SGHSA, FRNQAP. This CDR3 spans 13 amino acids. Partial CDR3 DNA: TGTGCAAGCAGCTTAACACGAAACACAGAAGTCTTC. It codes for CASSLTRNTEVF. The CDR3 in its entirety is CASSLTRNTEVFF.

In the case of this clone: Gene and germline names: mouse. Sequencing ends 1 residue short of the CDR3 end; the germline J gene provides the rest. The rearrangement uses TRBV5 and TRBJ2-5; TRBD1 matches 12 bases. The V segment lost 0 bases and the J segment 6 bases; nucleotides outside the gene matches: 4. This CDR3 comprises 16 residues. Germline V CDR1 and CDR2: LGHNA, YNLKQL (reference sequence). CDR3 sequence reads: CASSQEGTGGRDTQYF. The DNA read from the CDR3 is TGTGCCAGCAGCCAAGAGGGGACAGGGGGCCGGGACACCCAGTAC.

Comments on this clone: Germline and genes here are mouse. The read ends 1 residue shy of where the CDR3 ends; the end is completed using the germline J gene. The chain uses TRBV19 and TRBJ1-1; 10 nucleotides align to TRBD1. The CDR3 extends over 14 amino acids. V gave up 4 bases and J gave up 4 bases; unmatched junction bases: 4. From germline, CDR1 is FNHDT and CDR2 SITEND (reference sequence). Incomplete CDR3 DNA: TGTGCCAGCAGTCCCGGGACAGGGGTCACAGAAGTCTTC. Its protein product is CASSPGTGVTEVF. The entire CDR3 reads CASSPGTGVTEVFF.

Details on this clone: Gene names denote mouse genes. The read stops 1 residue short of the end of the CDR3; the missing end is completed from the germline J gene. The V gene is TRBV31, the J gene TRBJ1-4; possibly TRBD1 for D (6 bases). V gave up 3 bases and J gave up 2 bases, with 13 bases separating them. CDR1 GKSSPN and CDR2 SITVG come from the germline V gene. The CDR3 loop spans 15 amino acids. The DNA read from the CDR3 is TGTGCCTGGAGCCTTCCGGGACAATCCAACGAAAGATTATTT. Encoded protein: CAWSLPGQSNERLF. The full CDR3 protein is CAWSLPGQSNERLFF.

About this clone: The germline and genes are mouse ones. The read stops 1 residue short of the end of the CDR3; the missing end is completed from the germline J gene. This chain uses TRBV19 with TRBJ1-4; D gene unclear. Germline V gene lookup returns CDR1 FNHDT and CDR2 SITEND (reference sequence). The CDR3 has 15 amino acids. The ends were cut back, 0 bases at V and 0 bases at J, with 6 bases in the middle. The CDR3 loop is CASSIGHLSNERLFF. The covered CDR3 bases are TGTGCCAGCAGTATAGGGCACCTTTCCAACGAAAGATTATTT.

This clone came up a few times. Genes here carry mouse names. CDR3 bases read: TGTGCCAGCAGCGCTGGGGGGCCCAGCTCCTATGAACAGTAC. Residues: CASSAGGPSSYEQY. The whole CDR3 sequence is CASSAGGPSSYEQYF. V and J are TRBV24 and TRBJ2-7, with 8 bases that match TRBD2. The CDR3 end is not reached by the read, which stops 1 residue before it; the germline J gene fills it in. V was pared by 6 bases and J by 0 bases, with 7 bases of the junction left unmatched. This CDR3 has 15 amino acids. Germline V CDR1 and CDR2: KGHTA, FRNEEI.